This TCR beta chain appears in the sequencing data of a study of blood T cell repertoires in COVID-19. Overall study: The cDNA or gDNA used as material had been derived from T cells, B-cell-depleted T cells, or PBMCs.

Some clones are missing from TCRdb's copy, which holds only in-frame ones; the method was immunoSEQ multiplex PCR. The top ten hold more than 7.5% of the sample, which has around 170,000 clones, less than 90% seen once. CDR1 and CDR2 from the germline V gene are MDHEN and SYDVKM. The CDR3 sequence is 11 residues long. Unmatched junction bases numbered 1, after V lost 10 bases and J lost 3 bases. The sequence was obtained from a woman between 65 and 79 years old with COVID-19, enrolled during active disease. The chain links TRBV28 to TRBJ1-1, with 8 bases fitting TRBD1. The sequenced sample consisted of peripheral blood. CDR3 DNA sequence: TGTGCCACGGACAGGGACACTGAAGCTTTCTTT. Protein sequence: CATDRDTEAFF.